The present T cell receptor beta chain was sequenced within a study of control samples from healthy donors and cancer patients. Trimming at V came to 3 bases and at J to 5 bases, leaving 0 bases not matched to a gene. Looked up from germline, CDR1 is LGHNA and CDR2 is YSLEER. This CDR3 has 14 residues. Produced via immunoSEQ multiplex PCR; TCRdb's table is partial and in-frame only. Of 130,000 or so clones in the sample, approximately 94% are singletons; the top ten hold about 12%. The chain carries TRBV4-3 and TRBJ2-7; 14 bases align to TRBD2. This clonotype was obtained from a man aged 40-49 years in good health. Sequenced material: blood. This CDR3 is CASSQGLAGDEQYF. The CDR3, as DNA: TGCGCCAGCAGCCAGGGACTAGCGGGAGACGAGCAGTACTTC.